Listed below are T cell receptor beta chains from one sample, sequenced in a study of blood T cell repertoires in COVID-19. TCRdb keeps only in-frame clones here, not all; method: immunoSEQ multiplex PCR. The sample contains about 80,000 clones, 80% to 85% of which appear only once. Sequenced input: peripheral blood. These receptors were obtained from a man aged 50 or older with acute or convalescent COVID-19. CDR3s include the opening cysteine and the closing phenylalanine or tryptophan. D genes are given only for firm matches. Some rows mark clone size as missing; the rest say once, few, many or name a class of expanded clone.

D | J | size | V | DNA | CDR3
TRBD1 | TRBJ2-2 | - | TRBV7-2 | TGTGCCAGCAGCCCAGGGTTGACAGGGGGCGGTCCCGGGGAGCTGTTTTTT | CASSPGLTGGGPGELFF
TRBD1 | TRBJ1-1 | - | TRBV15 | TGTGCCACCAGCAGAGACCCGACAGGGGTGAACACTGAAGCTTTCTTT | CATSRDPTGVNTEAFF
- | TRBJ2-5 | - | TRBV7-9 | TGTGCCAGCAGCTGGGTTATGGCGGGACTCCTGGAGGAGACCCAGTACTTC | CASSWVMAGLLEETQYF
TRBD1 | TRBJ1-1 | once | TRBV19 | TGTGCCAGTACCCTGACAGGGATCGTCACTGAAGCTTTCTTT | CASTLTGIVTEAFF
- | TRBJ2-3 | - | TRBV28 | TGTGCCAGCAGTTTTTCATTTGAGGATACGCAGTATTTT | CASSFSFEDTQYF
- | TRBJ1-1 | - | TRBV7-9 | TGTGCCAGCAGCTACAGGTTGAACACTGAAGCTTTCTTT | CASSYRLNTEAFF
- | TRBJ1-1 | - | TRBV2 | TGTGCCAGCAGGCAGGTGAACACTGAAGCTTTCTTT | CASRQVNTEAFF
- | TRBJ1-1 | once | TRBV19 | TGTGCCAGTAGTATAGGGCCTAAACAGGGATTAAACACTGAAGCTTTCTTT | CASSIGPKQGLNTEAFF
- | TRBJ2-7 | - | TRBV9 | TGTGCCAGCAGCCCGCGCCTAGCACGGGTCGACGAGCAGTACTTC | CASSPRLARVDEQYF
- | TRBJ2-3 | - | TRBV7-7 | TGTGCCAGCAGCCAGGACAGAGACACAGATACGCAGTATTTT | CASSQDRDTDTQYF
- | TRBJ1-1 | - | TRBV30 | TGTGCCTGGAGTCCGACCGGGATTATGAACACTGAAGCTTTCTTT | CAWSPTGIMNTEAFF
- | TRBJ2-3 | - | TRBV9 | TGTGCCAGCAGCGTAGATCTCCCCAGGGGCACAGATACGCAGTATTTT | CASSVDLPRGTDTQYF
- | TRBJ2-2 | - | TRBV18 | TGTGCCAGCTCACCACGTGCCGCAGGTGGCGCCGGGGAGCTGTTTTTT | CASSPRAAGGAGELFF
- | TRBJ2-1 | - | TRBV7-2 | TGTGCCAGCAGCATACAGGTTTTAAGCTCCTACAATGAGCAGTTCTTC | CASSIQVLSSYNEQFF
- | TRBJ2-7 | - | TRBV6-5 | TGTGCCGGGGGGAGGAGAGAGCAGTACTTC | CAGGRREQYF
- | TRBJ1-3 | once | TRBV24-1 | TGTGCCACCCATTCTATGATAGTATGGTCCTCGAGCTCTGGAAACACCATATATTTT | CATHSMIVWSSSSGNTIYF
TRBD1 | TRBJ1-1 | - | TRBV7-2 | TGTGCCGAACTGGGGGGACAGGGCCCAAATGGGGCTTTCTTT | CAELGGQGPNGAFF
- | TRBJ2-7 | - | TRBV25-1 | TGTGCCAGCAGTGAACCGGGGGTCTACGAGCAGTACTTC | CASSEPGVYEQYF
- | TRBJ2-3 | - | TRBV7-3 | TGTGCCAGCAGCTTAGACACCGGCACAGATACGCAGTATTTT | CASSLDTGTDTQYF
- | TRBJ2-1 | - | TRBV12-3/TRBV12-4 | TGTGCCAGCAGTCCCACCCTTGAGGGAAAGCAGTTCTTC | CASSPTLEGKQFF
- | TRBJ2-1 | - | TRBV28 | TGTGCCAGCAGTGTAATATCCGGGGAGCAGTTCTTC | CASSVISGEQFF
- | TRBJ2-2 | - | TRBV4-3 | TGCGCCAGCAGCCAAGACCCAGCGGGCGCGAACACCGGGGAGCTGTTTTTT | CASSQDPAGANTGELFF
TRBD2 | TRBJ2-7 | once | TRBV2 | TGTGCCCGCAAAGGAGCGGGAGCCTACGAGCAGTACTTC | CARKGAGAYEQYF
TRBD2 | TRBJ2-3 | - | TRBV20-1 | TGCAGTGCTAGTTGGCGGGAGGGTGGAGATACGCAGTATTTT | CSASWREGGDTQYF
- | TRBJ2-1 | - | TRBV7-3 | TGTGCCAGCAGCCTCGAGGGCGTTGCGTGGGACTCTGGGAACAATGAGCAGTTCTTC | CASSLEGVAWDSGNNEQFF
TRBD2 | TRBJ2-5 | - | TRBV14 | TGTGCCAGCAGCCAAGCGGTTAGCGGGGGGCACCGCGAGACCCAGTACTTC | CASSQAVSGGHRETQYF
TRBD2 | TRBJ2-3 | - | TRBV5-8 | TGTGCCAGCACCGGCGGGACTAGCGGGAGAGGGGCAAGAACAGATACGCAGTATTTT | CASTGGTSGRGARTDTQYF
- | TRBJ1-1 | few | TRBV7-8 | TGTGCCAGCAGCTTACAGGGGTACACTGAAGCTTTCTTT | CASSLQGYTEAFF
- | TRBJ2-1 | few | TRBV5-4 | TGTGCCAGCAGCTTGAAGGGGCGCAATGAGCAGTTCTTC | CASSLKGRNEQFF
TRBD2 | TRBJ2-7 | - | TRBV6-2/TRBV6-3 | TGTGCCAGCAGTTACTCTAGGACTAGCGGGAGTTACGAGCAGTACTTC | CASSYSRTSGSYEQYF
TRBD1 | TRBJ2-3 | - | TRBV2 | TGTGCCAGCAGTGAGACAGGGGCAGCAGATACGCAGTATTTT | CASSETGAADTQYF
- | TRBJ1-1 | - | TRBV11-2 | TGTGCCAGCAGCTTCCAATACAGGGATGGTGAAGCTTTCTTT | CASSFQYRDGEAFF
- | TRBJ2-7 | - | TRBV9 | TGTGCCAGCAGCGTAGAACAGGGTACCTACGAGCAGTACTTC | CASSVEQGTYEQYF
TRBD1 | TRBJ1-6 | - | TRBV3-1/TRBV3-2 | TGTGCCAGCAGAGACAGGGATTCACCCCTCCACTTT | CASRDRDSPLHF
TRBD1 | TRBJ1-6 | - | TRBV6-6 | TGTGCCAGCAGTACCAACCAGGGGGCGAGGAATTCACCCCTCCACTTT | CASSTNQGARNSPLHF
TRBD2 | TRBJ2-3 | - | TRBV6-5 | TGTGCCAGCAGTTACGGGGGACTAGCGGGAGATACGCAGTATTTT | CASSYGGLAGDTQYF
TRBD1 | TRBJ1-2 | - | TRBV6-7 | TGTGCCAGCAGAACCACAGGGGTGGTCTATGGCTACACCTTC | CASRTTGVVYGYTF
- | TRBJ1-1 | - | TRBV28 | TGTGCCAGCAGTTTATATCGGACTTCGGGGGACACTGAAGCTTTCTTT | CASSLYRTSGDTEAFF
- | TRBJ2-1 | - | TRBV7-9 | TGTGCCAGCCCGCGCGGAGACGGCAATGAGCAGTTCTTC | CASPRGDGNEQFF
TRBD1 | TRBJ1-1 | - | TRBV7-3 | TGTGCCAGCAGCCCCGTGGGGACAGGAGGTAACACTGAAGCTTTCTTT | CASSPVGTGGNTEAFF
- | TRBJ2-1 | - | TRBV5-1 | TGCGCCAGCAGCTTGGGGGCCCCGGAGCAGTTCTTC | CASSLGAPEQFF
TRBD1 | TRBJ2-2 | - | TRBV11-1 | TGTGCCAGCAGCCTGACAGGGCCGAACACCGGGGAGCTGTTTTTT | CASSLTGPNTGELFF
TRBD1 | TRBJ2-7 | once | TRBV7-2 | TGTGCCAGCAGCAGCTCTTCCGGGACAGGGTGGCGTGAGCAGTACTTC | CASSSSSGTGWREQYF
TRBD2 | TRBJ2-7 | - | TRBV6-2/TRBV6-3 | TGTGCCAGCAACCCTAGCGGGAGTCACGAGCAGTACTTC | CASNPSGSHEQYF
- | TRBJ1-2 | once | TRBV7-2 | TGTGCCAGCTTAGAAGCCTTCGGGGACTATGGCTACACCTTC | CASLEAFGDYGYTF
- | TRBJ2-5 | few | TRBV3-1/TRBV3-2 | TGTGCCAGCAGCCAGGGTACTGGAGTATCCGGGGAGACCCAGTACTTC | CASSQGTGVSGETQYF
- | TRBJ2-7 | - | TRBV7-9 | TGTGCCAGCAGCTTTCAGGCTACCTACGAGCAGTACTTC | CASSFQATYEQYF
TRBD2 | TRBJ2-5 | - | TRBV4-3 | TGCGCCAGCAGCCAACGATCCAGTAGTAGCGGGGGGGAAGGGGAGACCCAGTACTTC | CASSQRSSSSGGEGETQYF
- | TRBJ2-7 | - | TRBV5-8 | TGTGCCAGCAGCCCAAGCGGAGCTTCCTACGAGCAGTACTTC | CASSPSGASYEQYF
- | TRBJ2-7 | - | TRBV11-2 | TGTGCCAGCACCTTGGTGCAGGGCAGCTACGAGCAGTACTTC | CASTLVQGSYEQYF
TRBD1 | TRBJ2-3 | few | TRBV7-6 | TGTGCCAGCAGCTTAGCCGGGACAGACCACACAGATACGCAGTATTTT | CASSLAGTDHTDTQYF
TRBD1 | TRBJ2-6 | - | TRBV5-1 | TGCGCCAGCAGCTCCGACAGGGCTGGGGCCAACGTCCTGACTTTC | CASSSDRAGANVLTF
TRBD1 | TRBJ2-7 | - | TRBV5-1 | TGCGCCAGCAGCCTGGGACAGGTGGAGGTGGACGAGCAGTACTTC | CASSLGQVEVDEQYF
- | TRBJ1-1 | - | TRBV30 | TGTGCCTGGAGAAACCGAGGGAAAGAAGCTTTCTTT | CAWRNRGKEAFF
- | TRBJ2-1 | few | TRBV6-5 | TGTGCCAGCGTCAAAGAGTGGTTCAATTTTGAGCAGTTCTTC | CASVKEWFNFEQFF